A single TCR beta chain is shown here with its context. The data belong to a study of CD8 T cells in Susac syndrome. Germline lookup yields CDR1 GTSNPN and CDR2 SVGIG (reference sequence). CDR3 length equals 16 residues. Trimming left V 0 bases short and J 0 bases short, with 12 bases between. Roughly 0.45 to 1 ug RNA was reverse transcribed with random hexamers. TCRdb called the immunoSEQ multiplex PCR reads again in MiXCR, with one record for every CDR3 protein. The sample records 240,000 or so distinct CDR3 sequences, almost 97% being singletons. The chain couples TRBV30 to TRBJ2-1, with D maybe TRBD2 (6 bases). The receptor comes from a human donor with Susac syndrome. The sequenced sample was CD4+ T cells from PBMCs. CDR3 region: CAWSVGRGSSYNEQFF. CDR3 in DNA: TGTGCCTGGAGTGTAGGGCGGGGCAGCTCCTACAATGAGCAGTTCTTC.